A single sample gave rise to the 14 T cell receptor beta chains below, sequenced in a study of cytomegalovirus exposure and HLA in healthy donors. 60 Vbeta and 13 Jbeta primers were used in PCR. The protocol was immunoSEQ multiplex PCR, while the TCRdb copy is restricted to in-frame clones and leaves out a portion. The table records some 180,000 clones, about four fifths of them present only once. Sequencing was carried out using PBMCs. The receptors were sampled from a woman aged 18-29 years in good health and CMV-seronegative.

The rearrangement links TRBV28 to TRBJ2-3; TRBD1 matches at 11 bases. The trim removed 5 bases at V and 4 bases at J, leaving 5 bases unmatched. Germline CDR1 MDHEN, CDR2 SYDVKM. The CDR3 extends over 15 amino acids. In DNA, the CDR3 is TGTGCCAGCAGTCGGGGGACAGGGGGTCCAGATACGCAGTATTTT. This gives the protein CASSRGTGGPDTQYF.

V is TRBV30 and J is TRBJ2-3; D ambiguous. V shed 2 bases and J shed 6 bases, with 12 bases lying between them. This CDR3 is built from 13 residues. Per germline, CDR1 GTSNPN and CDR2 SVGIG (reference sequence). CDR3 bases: TGTGCCTGGAGTATGCGGATCCGCGATACGCAGTATTTT. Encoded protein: CAWSMRIRDTQYF.

The CDR3 nucleotides are TGTGCCAGCAGTGCCTATACAGGAGTACGGAACACTGAAGCTTTCTTT. Protein sequence: CASSAYTGVRNTEAFF. The genes are TRBV6-1 and TRBJ1-1; a possible D gene is TRBD1 (5 bases). Deletions cut 4 bases from V and 1 base from J, with 16 bases between. The germline V gene encodes CDR1 MNHNS and CDR2 SASEGT. The CDR3 spans 16 residues.

In DNA, the CDR3 is TGTGCCAGCAGTCCCCGACCTGGGGGGTTAGGGTCTGGGGCCAACGTCCTGACTTTC. It specifies CASSPRPGGLGSGANVLTF. This chain joins TRBV27 and TRBJ2-6; tentatively, D is TRBD2 (6 bases). Trimming took off 5 bases at V and 1 base at J, with 21 bases between the two ends. The CDR3 loop spans 19 amino acids. Germline CDR1 reads MNHEY; CDR2 reads SMNVEV (reference sequence).

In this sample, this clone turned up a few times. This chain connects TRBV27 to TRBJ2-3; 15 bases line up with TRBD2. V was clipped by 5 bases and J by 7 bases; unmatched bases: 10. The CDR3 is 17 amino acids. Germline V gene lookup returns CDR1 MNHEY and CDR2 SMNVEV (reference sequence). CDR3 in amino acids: CASSEQGTSGRYNTQYF. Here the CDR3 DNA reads TGTGCCAGCAGTGAACAAGGGACTAGCGGGAGGTATAATACGCAGTATTTT.

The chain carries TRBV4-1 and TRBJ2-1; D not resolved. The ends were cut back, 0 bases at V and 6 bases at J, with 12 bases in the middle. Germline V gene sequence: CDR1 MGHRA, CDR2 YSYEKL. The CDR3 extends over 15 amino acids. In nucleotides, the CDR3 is TGCGCCAGCAGCCAAGATCCCAGGTCGGTCAATGAGCAGTTCTTC. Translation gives CASSQDPRSVNEQFF.

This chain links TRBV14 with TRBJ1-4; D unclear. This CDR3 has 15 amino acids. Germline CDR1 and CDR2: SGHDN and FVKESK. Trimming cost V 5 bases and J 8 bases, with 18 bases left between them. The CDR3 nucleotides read TGTGCCAGCAGCTGGCGGAGGCAGACTGGGGAAAAACTGTTTTTT. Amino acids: CASSWRRQTGEKLFF.

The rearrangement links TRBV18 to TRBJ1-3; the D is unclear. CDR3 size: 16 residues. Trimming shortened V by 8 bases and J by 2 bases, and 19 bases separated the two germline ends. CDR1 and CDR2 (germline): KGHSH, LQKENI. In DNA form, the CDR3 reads TGTGCCAGCGCCTTTTTCTCTGCGCGGGCTGGAAACACCATATATTTT. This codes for CASAFFSARAGNTIYF.

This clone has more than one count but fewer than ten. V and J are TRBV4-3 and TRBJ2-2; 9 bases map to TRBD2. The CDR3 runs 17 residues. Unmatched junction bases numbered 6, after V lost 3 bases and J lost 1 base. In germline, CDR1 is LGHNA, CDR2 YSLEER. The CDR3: CASSQDKTSGNTGELFF. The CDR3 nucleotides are TGCGCCAGCAGCCAGGATAAGACTAGCGGGAACACCGGGGAGCTGTTTTTT.

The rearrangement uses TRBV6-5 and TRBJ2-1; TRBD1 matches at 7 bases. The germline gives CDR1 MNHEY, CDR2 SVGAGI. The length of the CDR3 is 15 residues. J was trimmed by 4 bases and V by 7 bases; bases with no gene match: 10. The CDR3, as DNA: TGTGCCAGCACCGCGAGGGACAGAGGATACAATGAGCAGTTCTTC. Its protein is CASTARDRGYNEQFF.

As DNA, the CDR3 is TGTGCCAGTACGGTGACAGGAGATGAAAAACTGTTTTTT. It translates to CASTVTGDEKLFF. The rearrangement uses TRBV19 and TRBJ1-4, with a possible D match to TRBD1 (6 bases). The CDR3 runs to 13 residues. Trimming removed 7 bases from V and 6 bases from J, with 12 bases in between. Germline CDR1 LNHDA, CDR2 SQIVND (reference sequence).

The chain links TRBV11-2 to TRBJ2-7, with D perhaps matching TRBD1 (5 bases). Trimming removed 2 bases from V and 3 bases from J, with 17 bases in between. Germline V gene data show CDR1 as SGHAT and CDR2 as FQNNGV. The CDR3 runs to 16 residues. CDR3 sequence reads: CASSLTARAGNYEQYV. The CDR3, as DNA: TGTGCCAGCAGCTTAACGGCCCGGGCAGGGAACTACGAGCAGTACGTC.

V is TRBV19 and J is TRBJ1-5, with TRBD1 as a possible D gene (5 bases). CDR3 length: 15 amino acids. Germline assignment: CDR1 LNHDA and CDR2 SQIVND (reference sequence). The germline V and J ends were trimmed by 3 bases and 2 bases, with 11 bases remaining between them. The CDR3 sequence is CASSMGQGGNQPQHF. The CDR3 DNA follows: TGTGCCAGTAGTATGGGCCAAGGGGGCAATCAGCCCCAGCATTTT.

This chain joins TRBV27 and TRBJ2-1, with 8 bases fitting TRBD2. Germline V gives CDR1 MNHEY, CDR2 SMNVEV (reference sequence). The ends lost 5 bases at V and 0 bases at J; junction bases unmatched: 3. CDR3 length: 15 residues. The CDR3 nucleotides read TGTGCCAGCAGTCCCAGCGGGAGCTCCTACAATGAGCAGTTCTTC. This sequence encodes CASSPSGSSYNEQFF.